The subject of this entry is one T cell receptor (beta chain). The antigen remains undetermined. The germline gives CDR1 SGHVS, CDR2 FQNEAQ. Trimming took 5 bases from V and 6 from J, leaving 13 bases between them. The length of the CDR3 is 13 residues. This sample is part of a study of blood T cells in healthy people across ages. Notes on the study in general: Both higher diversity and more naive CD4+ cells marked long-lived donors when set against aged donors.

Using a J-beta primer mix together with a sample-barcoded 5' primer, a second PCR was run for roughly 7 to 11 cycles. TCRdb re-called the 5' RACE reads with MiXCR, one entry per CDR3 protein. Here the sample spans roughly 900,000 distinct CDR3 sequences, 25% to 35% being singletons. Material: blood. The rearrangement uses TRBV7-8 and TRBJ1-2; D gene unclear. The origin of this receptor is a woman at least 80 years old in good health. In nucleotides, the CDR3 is TGTGCCAGCAGCGCTAGTACGGCACATGGCTACACCTTC. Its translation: CASSASTAHGYTF.